This T cell receptor beta chain was identified during a study of T cell repertoires in cytomegalovirus infection. As for the study in general: CMV epitopes that were recently identified and HLA-C-restricted were used alongside well-studied HLA-B-restricted ones. Indicated by public TCR beta signatures were CMV infection and matching HLA type.

Using its own MiXCR run on the reads, TCRdb lists one record per CDR3 protein. The sample has hundreds of thousands of distinct CDR3 sequences, approximately 46% seen once. As for this clonotype: Antigen specificity is unknown.

Study-level findings and limits: CMV-specific TCR beta clonotypes restricted by HLA-C were the ones dominating the ex vivo response.

This TCR came from a human donor in good health (CMV status not recorded). Some clones in this sample may be carry-over from other donors' samples. The material sequenced was cultured PBMCs, taken from culture after CMV antigen stimulation.

In DNA form, the CDR3 reads TGTGCCAGTCGTAAAGCGGAGAACACCGGGGAGCTGTTTTTT. Translated: CASRKAENTGELFF. This chain uses TRBV7-8 with TRBJ2-2, with D perhaps matching TRBD2 (5 bases). Per germline, CDR1 SGHVS and CDR2 FQNEAQ. The CDR3 consists of 14 residues. Trimming cost V 9 bases and J 1 base, with 12 bases left between them.